This T cell receptor beta chain derives from a study of blood T cell repertoires in COVID-19. Study background: There were acute and convalescent COVID-19 samples, and they came from the United States, Italy and Spain. T cells, B-cell-depleted T cells, or PBMCs provided the cDNA or gDNA that served as material.

As processed by the authors: Reference gene primer amplification gave estimated nucleated cell counts. Method: immunoSEQ multiplex PCR; TCRdb's copy keeps in-frame clones and lacks some. V and J calls and clone size come straight from that table; D and trimming were deduced from the DNA. The sample carries 110,000 to 150,000 clones, around nine tenths recorded once. Germline V gene lookup returns CDR1 MNHEY and CDR2 SVGEGT. The V segment lost 5 bases and the J segment 8 bases; nucleotides outside the gene matches: 5. The CDR3 contains 14 residues. This TCR derives from a man in his 60s with active or convalescent COVID-19. The chain uses TRBV6-2 or TRBV6-3 and TRBJ1-4, with 10 bases identical to TRBD1. What was sequenced was peripheral blood. The CDR3 DNA is TGTGCCAGCAGTGACGGGACAGGGGTGGAAAAACTGTTTTTT. Translating gives CASSDGTGVEKLFF.